This T cell receptor beta chain appears in the sequencing data of a study of T cell responses to AZD1222 COVID-19 vaccine. In regard to this clone: The antigen remains undetermined.

Germline-derived CDR1 and CDR2 are MNHEY and SVGAGI. The CDR3 covers 14 residues. The V gene end was trimmed by 8 bases and the J gene end by 4 bases; junction bases not matched to a gene: 6. The study, taken as a whole, reports: Nearly half of unique spike-specific TCRs reportedly avoided B.1.351 and B.1.1.7 mutated regions. Donors in the cohort were predominantly white British and more often female, and clonal diversity was possibly underestimated. Without day 14 samples, only post-peak T cell repertoires were studied.

Some clones are missing from TCRdb's copy, which holds only in-frame ones; the method was immunoSEQ multiplex PCR. This sample has 90,000 to 120,000 clones, with 87% found just once. This clonotype was sampled from an adult who received the AZD1222 COVID-19 vaccine. This chain links TRBV6-5 with TRBJ2-3; 10 nucleotides agree with TRBD1. Material: peripheral blood, obtained 28 days after the second AZD1222 dose. The CDR3 region has the DNA TGTGCCAGCGCCTCGACAGGGGGCCCAGATACGCAGTATTTT. It codes for CASASTGGPDTQYF.